This T cell receptor beta chain was found in a study of somatic mutations in cytotoxic T cells in rheumatoid arthritis. Overall study: Patient blood (approximately 30 ml EDTA) was drawn right after diagnosis, before any treatment.

Assay: immunoSEQ multiplex PCR; the TCRdb copy retains only in-frame clones and omits some. In the table there are just under 30,000 clones, approximately 86% of which are singletons. The germline V and J ends were trimmed by 3 bases and 6 bases, with 8 bases remaining between them. This CDR3 region has 13 residues. From germline, CDR1 is LNHDA and CDR2 SQIVND (reference sequence). The TCR was taken from an adult with rheumatoid arthritis. The specimen was CD8+ T cells sorted from blood. This chain links TRBV19 with TRBJ2-2, with D uncertain. Written as DNA, the CDR3 is TGTGCCAGTAGTATTTCTGGGGCCGGGGAGCTGTTTTTT. This encodes CASSISGAGELFF.